This T cell receptor beta chain derives from a study of blood T cell repertoires in COVID-19. Study-level background: COVID-19 samples from acute and convalescent phases originated in the United States, Italy and Spain. PBMCs, B-cell-depleted T cells, or T cells provided the cDNA or gDNA that made up the material.

Germline-derived CDR1 and CDR2 are ENHRY and SYGVKD. The CDR3 is 14 amino acids. The V segment lost 9 bases and the J segment 6 bases; nucleotides outside the gene matches: 14. This table comes from immunoSEQ multiplex PCR, and its TCRdb copy is limited to in-frame clones, with some not included. The sample has 85,000 to 95,000 clones, around 72% seen once; the top ten hold around an eighth. The receptor comes from a woman of 80 years or more with acute or convalescent COVID-19. The sequenced sample was peripheral blood. This chain joins TRBV10-3 and TRBJ2-7; 7 nucleotides align to TRBD1. This CDR3 reads CAIALPGQISEQYF. For the CDR3, the DNA is TGTGCCATTGCCCTCCCGGGACAGATATCCGAGCAGTACTTC.